This TCR beta chain is from a study of blood T cell repertoires in COVID-19. Only in-frame clones appear in the TCRdb table, and some are missing; sequencing was by immunoSEQ multiplex PCR. The sample yields about 37,000 clones, 89% seen once. J gave up 9 bases and V 1 base, and 7 bases lay outside the gene matches. Germline CDR1 LGHNA, CDR2 YSLEER. This CDR3 region has 15 residues. V is TRBV4-3 and J is TRBJ2-5; TRBD2 matches at 11 bases. The receptor was isolated from a human donor in a cohort sampled during active COVID-19. The sample consisted of peripheral blood. CDR3 coding DNA: TGCGCCAGCAGCCAAGGACTAGCGGGGTCCGGGGCCCAGTACTTC. Translated: CASSQGLAGSGAQYF.